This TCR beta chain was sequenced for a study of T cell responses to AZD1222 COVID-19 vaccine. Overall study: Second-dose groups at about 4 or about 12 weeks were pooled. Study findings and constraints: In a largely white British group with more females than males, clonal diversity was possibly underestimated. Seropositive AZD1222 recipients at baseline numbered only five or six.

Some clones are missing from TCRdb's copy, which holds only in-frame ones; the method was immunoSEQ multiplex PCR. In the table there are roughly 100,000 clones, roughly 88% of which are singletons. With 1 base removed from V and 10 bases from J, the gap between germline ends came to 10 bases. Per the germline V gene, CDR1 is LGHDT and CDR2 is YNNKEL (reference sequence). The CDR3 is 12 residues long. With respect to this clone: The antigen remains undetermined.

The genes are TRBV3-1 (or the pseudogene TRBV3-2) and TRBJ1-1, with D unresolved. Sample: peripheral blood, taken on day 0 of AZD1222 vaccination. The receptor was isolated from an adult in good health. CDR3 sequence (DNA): TGTGCCAGCAGCCAAGGGAGGGTTGGAGCTTTCTTT. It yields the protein CASSQGRVGAFF.